The 5 T cell receptor beta chains reported below all come from one sample, sequenced in a study of shared clonotypes between healthy human individuals. Some clones are missing from TCRdb's copy, which holds only in-frame ones; the method was immunoSEQ multiplex PCR. This sample carries millions of clones, 95% of them seen once, and the ten largest clones take 0.13%. Material for sequencing was naive CD4+ T cells sorted from blood. Subset indicated: CD45RA+ positively selected. The receptors were gathered from a man aged 18-30 years in good health.

The chain carries TRBV5-6 and TRBJ1-4; a possible D gene is TRBD1 (6 bases). The CDR3 consists of 15 residues. V lost 5 bases and J lost 8, with 19 bases in between. Germline V gene sequence: CDR1 SGHDT, CDR2 YYEEEE. CDR3 bases: TGTGCCAGCAGTTCTACAGGGTTAGCGAGGGAAAAACTGTTTTTT. This sequence encodes CASSSTGLAREKLFF.

The rearrangement joins TRBV9 to TRBJ2-7; D gene ambiguous. Germline V gene sequence: CDR1 SGDLS, CDR2 YYNGEE. V was shortened by 3 bases and J by 4 bases, with 14 bases between the two germline ends. The CDR3 has 14 residues. The CDR3 protein is CASSAPLPYYEQYF. CDR3 DNA: TGTGCCAGCAGCGCCCCCCTCCCGTATTACGAGCAGTACTTC.

The gene calls are TRBV30 and TRBJ1-2; D may be TRBD1 (6 bases). The germline V gene has CDR1 GTSNPN and CDR2 SVGIG (reference sequence). Trimming removed 5 bases from V and 9 bases from J, with 19 bases in between. The CDR3 totals 13 residues. CDR3 coding DNA: TGTGCCTGGGGGCGACTGCCAGGGGATAGCTACACCTTC. Protein product: CAWGRLPGDSYTF. Filled out from reference TRBV30 and TRBJ1-2, the complete variable domain reads SQTIHQWPATLVQPVGSPLSLECTVEGTSNPNLYWYRQAAGRGLQLLFYSVGIGQISSEVPQNLSASRPQDRQFILSSKKLLLSDSGFYLCAWGRLPGDSYTFGSGTRLTVV.

This clone was counted only a few times. The chain recombines TRBV4-1 with TRBJ1-2, with no clear D. The CDR3 length is 15 residues. CDR1 and CDR2 from the germline V gene are MGHRA and YSYEKL. The germline V and J ends were trimmed by 1 base and 2 bases, with 11 bases remaining between them. The DNA for the CDR3 is TGCGCCAGCAGCCAAGGGCCGGTTGGGAACTATGGCTACACCTTC. This translates into CASSQGPVGNYGYTF.

The chain links TRBV28 to TRBJ1-5; a possible D gene is TRBD1 (5 bases). V lost 6 bases, J lost 5 bases, and 11 bases lay in between. This CDR3 spans 13 amino acids. From germline, CDR1 is MDHEN and CDR2 SYDVKM. CDR3 amino acids: CASSRELDQPQHF. CDR3 coding DNA: TGTGCCAGCAGCAGGGAGCTAGATCAGCCCCAGCATTTT. The entire variable domain, with the rest obtained from reference TRBV28 and TRBJ1-5, is as follows: DVKVTQSSRYLVKRTGEKVFLECVQDMDHENMFWYRQDPGLGLRLIYFSYDVKMKEKGDIPEGYSVSREKKERFSLILESASTNQTSMYLCASSRELDQPQHFGDGTRLSIL.